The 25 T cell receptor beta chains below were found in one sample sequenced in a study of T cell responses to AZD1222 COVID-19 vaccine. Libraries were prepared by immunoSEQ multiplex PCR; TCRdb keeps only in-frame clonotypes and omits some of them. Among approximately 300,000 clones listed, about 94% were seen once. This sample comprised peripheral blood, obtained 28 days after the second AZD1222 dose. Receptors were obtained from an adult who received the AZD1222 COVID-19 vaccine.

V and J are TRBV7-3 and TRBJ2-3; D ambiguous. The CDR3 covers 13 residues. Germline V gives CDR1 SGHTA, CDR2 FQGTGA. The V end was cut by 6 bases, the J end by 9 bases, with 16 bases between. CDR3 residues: CASSSSTPGTQYF. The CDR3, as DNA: TGTGCCAGCAGTTCATCCACCCCCGGGACGCAGTATTTT.

The CDR3 region has the DNA TGCAGTGCCAGCCCGGGCACTGAAGCTTTCTTT. This sequence encodes CSASPGTEAFF. The chain recombines TRBV20-1 with TRBJ1-1; no firm D call. Trimming pared 6 bases from V and 4 bases from J, leaving 9 bases between. Germline loops: CDR1 DFQATT, CDR2 SNEGSKA (reference sequence). CDR3 size: 11 residues.

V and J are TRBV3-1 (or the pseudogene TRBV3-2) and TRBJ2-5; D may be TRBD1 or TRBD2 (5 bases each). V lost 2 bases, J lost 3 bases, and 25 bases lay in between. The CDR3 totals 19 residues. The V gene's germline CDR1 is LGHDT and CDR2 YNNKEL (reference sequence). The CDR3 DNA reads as TGTGCCAGCAGCCAACATGGGGCCGGGGCAGGCGGAGGCGAAGAGACCCAGTACTTC. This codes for CASSQHGAGAGGGEETQYF.

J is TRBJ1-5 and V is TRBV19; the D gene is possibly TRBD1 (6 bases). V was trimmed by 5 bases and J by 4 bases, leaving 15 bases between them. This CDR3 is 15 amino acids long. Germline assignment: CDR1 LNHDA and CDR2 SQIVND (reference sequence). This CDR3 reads CASSVTGDGNQPQHF. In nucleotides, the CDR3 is TGTGCCAGTAGTGTGACAGGAGATGGAAATCAGCCCCAGCATTTT.

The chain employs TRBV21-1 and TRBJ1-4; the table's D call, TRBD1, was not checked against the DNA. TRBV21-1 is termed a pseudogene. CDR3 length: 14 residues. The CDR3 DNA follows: TGTGCCAGCAGCATACGGGACAGGGGAGAAAAACTGTTTTTT. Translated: CASSIRDRGEKLFF.

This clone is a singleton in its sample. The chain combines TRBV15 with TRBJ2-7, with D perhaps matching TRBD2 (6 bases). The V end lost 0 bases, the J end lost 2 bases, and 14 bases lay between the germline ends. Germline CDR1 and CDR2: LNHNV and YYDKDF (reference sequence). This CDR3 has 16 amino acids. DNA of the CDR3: TGTGCCACCAGCAGAGATAAGGGAGGATGGACCTACGAGCAGTACTTC. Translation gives CATSRDKGGWTYEQYF.

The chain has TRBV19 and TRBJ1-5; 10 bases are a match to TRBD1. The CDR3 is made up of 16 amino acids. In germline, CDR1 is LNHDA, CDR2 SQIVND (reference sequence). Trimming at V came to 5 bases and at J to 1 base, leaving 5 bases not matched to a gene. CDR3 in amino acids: CASSSRDRGSNQPQHF. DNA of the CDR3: TGTGCCAGTAGTTCCCGGGACAGGGGAAGCAATCAGCCCCAGCATTTT.

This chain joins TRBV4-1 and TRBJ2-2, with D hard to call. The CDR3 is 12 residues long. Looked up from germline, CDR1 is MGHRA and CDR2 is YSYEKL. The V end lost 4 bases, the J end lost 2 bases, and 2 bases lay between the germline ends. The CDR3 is CASSRNTGELFF. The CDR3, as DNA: TGCGCCAGCAGCCGAAACACCGGGGAGCTGTTTTTT.

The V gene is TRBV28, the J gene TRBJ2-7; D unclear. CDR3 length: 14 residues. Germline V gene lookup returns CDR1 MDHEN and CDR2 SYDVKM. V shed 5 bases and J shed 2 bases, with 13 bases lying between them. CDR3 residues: CASSTPGGTYEQYF. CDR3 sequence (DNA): TGTGCCAGCAGTACCCCGGGCGGTACCTACGAGCAGTACTTC.

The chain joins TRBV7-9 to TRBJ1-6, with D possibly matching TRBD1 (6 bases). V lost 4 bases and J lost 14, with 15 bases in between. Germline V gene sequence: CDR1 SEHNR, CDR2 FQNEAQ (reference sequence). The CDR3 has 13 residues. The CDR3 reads CASSSSGGPALHF. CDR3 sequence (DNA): TGTGCCAGCAGCTCCAGTGGGGGCCCGGCCCTCCACTTT.

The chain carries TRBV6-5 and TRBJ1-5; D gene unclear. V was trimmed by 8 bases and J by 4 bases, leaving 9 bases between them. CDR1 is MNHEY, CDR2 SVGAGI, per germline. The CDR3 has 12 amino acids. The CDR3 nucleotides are TGTGCCAGCGGGCGTCTAAATCAGCCCCAGCATTTT. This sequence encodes CASGRLNQPQHF.

The CDR3 here is CASSQGSGNTEAFF. The CDR3 DNA sequence: TGTGCCAGCAGCCAAGGTAGTGGGAACACTGAAGCTTTCTTT. The rearrangement links TRBV5-4 to TRBJ1-1; D not resolved. Germline V CDR1 and CDR2: SGHNT, YYREEE (reference sequence). The CDR3 is made up of 14 amino acids. V lost 4 bases and J lost 1, with 11 bases in between.

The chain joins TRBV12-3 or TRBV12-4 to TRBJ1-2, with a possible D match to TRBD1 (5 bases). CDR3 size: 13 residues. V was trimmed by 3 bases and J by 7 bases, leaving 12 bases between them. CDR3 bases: TGTGCCAGCAGTTTTTTGCAGGGCAGTGGCTACACCTTC. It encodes CASSFLQGSGYTF.

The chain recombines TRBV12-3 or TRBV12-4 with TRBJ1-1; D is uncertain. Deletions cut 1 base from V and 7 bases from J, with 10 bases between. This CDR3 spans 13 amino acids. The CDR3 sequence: CASSLGRVSEAFF. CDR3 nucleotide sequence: TGTGCCAGCAGTTTAGGTCGGGTTAGTGAAGCTTTCTTT.

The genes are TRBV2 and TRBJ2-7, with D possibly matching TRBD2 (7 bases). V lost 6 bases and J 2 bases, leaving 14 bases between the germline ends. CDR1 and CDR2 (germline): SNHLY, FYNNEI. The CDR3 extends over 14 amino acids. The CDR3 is CASRRGGPTYEQYF. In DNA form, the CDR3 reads TGTGCCAGCAGGAGGGGGGGACCTACCTACGAGCAGTACTTC.

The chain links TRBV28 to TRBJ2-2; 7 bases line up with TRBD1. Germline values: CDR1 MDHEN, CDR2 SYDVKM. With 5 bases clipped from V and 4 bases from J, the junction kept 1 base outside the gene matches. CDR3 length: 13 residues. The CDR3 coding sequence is TGTGCCAGCAGTCACAGGGGCACCGGGGAGCTGTTTTTT. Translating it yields CASSHRGTGELFF.

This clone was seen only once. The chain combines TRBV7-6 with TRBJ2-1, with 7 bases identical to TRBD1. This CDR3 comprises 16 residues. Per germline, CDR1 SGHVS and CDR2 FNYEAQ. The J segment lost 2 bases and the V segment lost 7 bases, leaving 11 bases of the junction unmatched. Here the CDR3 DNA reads TGTGCCAGCACCCCGGTGAGGGGGCTGACCTACAATGAGCAGTTCTTC. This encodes CASTPVRGLTYNEQFF.

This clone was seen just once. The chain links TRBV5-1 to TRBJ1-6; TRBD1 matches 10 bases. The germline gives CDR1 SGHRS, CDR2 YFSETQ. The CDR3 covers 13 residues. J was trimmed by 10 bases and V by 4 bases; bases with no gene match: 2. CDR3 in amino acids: CASSTTGGSPLHF. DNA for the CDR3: TGCGCCAGCAGCACGACAGGGGGCTCACCCCTCCACTTT.

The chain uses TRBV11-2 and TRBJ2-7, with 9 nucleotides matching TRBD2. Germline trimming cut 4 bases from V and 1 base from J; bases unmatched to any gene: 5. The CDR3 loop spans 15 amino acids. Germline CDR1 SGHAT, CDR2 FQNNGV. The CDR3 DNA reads TGTGCCAGCAGCTCAATAGCGGGAGTTTCCTACGAGCAGTACTTC. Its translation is CASSSIAGVSYEQYF.

In DNA form, the CDR3 reads TGTGCCAGCAGCTTTTCTCACCAAGAGACCCAGTACTTC. Encoded protein: CASSFSHQETQYF. This chain links TRBV11-2 with TRBJ2-5; no clear D. CDR1 is SGHAT, CDR2 FQNNGV, per germline. This CDR3 is 13 amino acids long. V dropped 3 bases and J dropped 0 bases, with 5 bases sitting between them.

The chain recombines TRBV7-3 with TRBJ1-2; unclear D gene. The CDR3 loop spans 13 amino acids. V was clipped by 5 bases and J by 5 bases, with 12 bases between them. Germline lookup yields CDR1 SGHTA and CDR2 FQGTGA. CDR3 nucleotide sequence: TGTGCCAGCAGCCTGGATGGCCAATATGGCTACACCTTC. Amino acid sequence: CASSLDGQYGYTF.

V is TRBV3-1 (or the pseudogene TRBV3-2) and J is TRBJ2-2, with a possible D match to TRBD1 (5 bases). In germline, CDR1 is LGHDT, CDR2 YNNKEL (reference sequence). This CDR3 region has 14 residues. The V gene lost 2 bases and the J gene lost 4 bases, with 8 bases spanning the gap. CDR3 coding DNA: TGTGCCAGCAGCCAAACAGGTTCCACCGGGGAGCTGTTTTTT. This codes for CASSQTGSTGELFF.

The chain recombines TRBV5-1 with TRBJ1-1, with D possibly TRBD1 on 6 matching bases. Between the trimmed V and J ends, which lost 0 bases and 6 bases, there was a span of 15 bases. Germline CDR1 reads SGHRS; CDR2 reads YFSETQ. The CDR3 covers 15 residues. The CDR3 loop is CASSLVQGSLAEAFF. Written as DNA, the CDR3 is TGCGCCAGCAGCTTGGTCCAGGGGAGCCTGGCTGAAGCTTTCTTT.

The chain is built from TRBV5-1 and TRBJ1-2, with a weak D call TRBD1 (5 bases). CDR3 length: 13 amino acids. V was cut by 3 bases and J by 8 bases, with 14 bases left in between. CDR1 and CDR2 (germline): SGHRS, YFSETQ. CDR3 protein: CASSSGNPGGYTF. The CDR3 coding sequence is TGCGCCAGCAGCTCAGGGAATCCGGGCGGCTACACCTTC.

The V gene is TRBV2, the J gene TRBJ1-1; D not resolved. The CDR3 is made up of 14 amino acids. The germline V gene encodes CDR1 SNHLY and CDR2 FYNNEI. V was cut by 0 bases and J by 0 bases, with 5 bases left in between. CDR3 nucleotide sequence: TGTGCCAGCAGTGAAGCGCTAGTGAACACTGAAGCTTTCTTT. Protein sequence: CASSEALVNTEAFF.